This TCR beta chain was found in a study of CD8 T cells in ankylosing spondylitis. Libraries for TCR beta were made by quantitative 5'-RACE with molecular barcodes. Via MiXCR, TCRdb re-called the 5' RACE reads, giving one row per CDR3 protein. The sample holds about 42,000 distinct CDR3 sequences, roughly 2.6% seen once. Study conclusions and caveats: The authors found the disease-linked clones to be CD8+ and relatively rare in peripheral blood. What seemed typical of ankylosing spondylitis blood was a TCR beta motif built from 8 or 9 highly homologous variants.

Trimming cost V 4 bases and J 6 bases, with 10 bases left between them. CDR1 is SGDLS, CDR2 YYNGEE, per germline. The CDR3 is 13 residues long. This clonotype was seen repeatedly, ten times or more. What it binds is not known. The chain joins TRBV9 to TRBJ2-2; D might be TRBD2 (6 bases). The receptor comes from a male donor with ankylosing spondylitis or in good health (not recorded which). The specimen was blood, either unsorted or a sorted T cell fraction (not recorded which). The CDR3 nucleotides are TGTGCCAGCAGCCCGCGCGGGGCCGGGGAGCTGTTTTTT. Translating it yields CASSPRGAGELFF.